Presented here are 28 T cell receptor beta chains from one specimen sequenced in a study of blood T cell repertoires in COVID-19 (dated by TCRdb to about 2020). Libraries were built with the immunoSEQ multiplex PCR assay. The table was pulled from immuneACCESS by TCRdb, which kept in-frame rearrangements only. Such tables lose some clones; where checked, under half of the loss comes from unresolved V genes, and the rest has no known cause. The sample contains some 460,000 clones, roughly nine tenths of them found a single time. Nearly 2% of the sample is taken by the ten largest. Sequencing used PBMCs or T cells enriched from blood (not recorded which). The receptor source for this set is a woman in her late teens or twenties with acute COVID-19.

This chain connects TRBV2 to TRBJ1-5; 10 positions match TRBD1. CDR3 length: 16 residues. V lost 6 bases, J lost 11 bases, and 16 bases stayed unmatched. Germline values: CDR1 SNHLY, CDR2 FYNNEI. CDR3 sequence (DNA): TGTGCCAGCAGGGACAGGACCGGGACAGGGGTCCCGACCCAGCATTTT. The encoded protein is CASRDRTGTGVPTQHF.

The chain couples TRBV9 to TRBJ2-3; tentative D call: TRBD1 (5 bases). The V end lost 4 bases, the J end lost 2 bases, and 11 bases lay between the germline ends. This CDR3 contains 14 residues. CDR1 is SGDLS and CDR2 is YYNGEE in the germline V gene. The CDR3 sequence is CASSPDSFTDTQYF. CDR3 coding DNA: TGTGCCAGCAGCCCCGACAGTTTCACAGATACGCAGTATTTT.

This chain joins TRBV19 and TRBJ2-3, with 7 nucleotides matching TRBD2. The CDR3 has 14 amino acids. The J segment lost 3 bases and the V segment lost 7 bases, leaving 7 bases of the junction unmatched. Germline V gives CDR1 LNHDA, CDR2 SQIVND (reference sequence). The CDR3 protein is CASKRDRVTDTQYF. The DNA of the CDR3 is TGTGCCAGTAAGCGGGATCGGGTGACAGATACGCAGTATTTT.

V is TRBV18 and J is TRBJ2-1; TRBD2 aligns across 7 bases. CDR1 KGHSH and CDR2 LQKENI come from the germline V gene. The trim removed 6 bases at V and 0 bases at J, leaving 17 bases unmatched. This CDR3 region has 19 residues. CDR3 nucleotide sequence: TGTGCCAGCTCGACCACCCCCTTACTAGCGAAAAGCTCCTACAATGAGCAGTTCTTC. Translated, it gives CASSTTPLLAKSSYNEQFF.

The CDR3 DNA follows: TGTGCCAGCAGTGAAGCCGGCGGGGCTCAGCCCCAGCATTTT. Translating gives CASSEAGGAQPQHF. V is TRBV6-1 and J is TRBJ1-5, with D tentatively TRBD1 (5 bases). Germline CDR1 MNHNS, CDR2 SASEGT. The CDR3 is made up of 14 amino acids. V was shortened by 0 bases and J by 6 bases, with 9 bases between the two germline ends.

The V gene is TRBV5-8, the J gene TRBJ2-7; the match to TRBD2 covers 13 bases. Trimming removed 3 bases from V and 2 bases from J; junction bases left unmatched: 2. This CDR3 has 15 amino acids. Germline assignment: CDR1 SGHTS and CDR2 YDEGEE. The CDR3 sequence: CASSSGLAGAYEQYF. In DNA, the CDR3 is TGTGCCAGCAGCTCCGGACTAGCGGGAGCCTACGAGCAGTACTTC.

The chain recombines TRBV6-5 with TRBJ2-7, with a tentative D call TRBD2 (5 bases). Trimming pared 11 bases from V and 7 bases from J, leaving 15 bases between. The CDR3 runs to 11 residues. Per germline, CDR1 MNHEY and CDR2 SVGAGI. In nucleotides, the CDR3 is TGTGCCTCACGTAACCGGGAAGAGCAGTACTTC. Translating gives CASRNREEQYF.

Of note for this clone: Additional DNA sequences in this sample encode the identical CDR3. The chain links TRBV7-9 to TRBJ2-1; the D is unclear. The V and J ends lost 5 bases and 5 bases respectively, with 4 bases between them. The germline V gene encodes CDR1 SEHNR and CDR2 FQNEAQ (reference sequence). This CDR3 spans 11 amino acids. Here the CDR3 reads CASSRDNEQFF. The CDR3 nucleotides are TGTGCCAGCAGCCGTGACAATGAGCAGTTCTTC.

This clone was detected a few times. The chain joins TRBV3-1 (or the pseudogene TRBV3-2) to TRBJ2-1; 7 nucleotides line up with TRBD1. CDR1 is LGHDT and CDR2 is YNNKEL in the germline V gene (reference sequence). Unmatched junction bases numbered 9, after V lost 5 bases and J lost 5 bases. The CDR3 has 15 amino acids. CDR3 nucleotide sequence: TGTGCCAGCAGCTTAAGACAGGGTGTACACAATGAGCAGTTCTTC. It is translated as CASSLRQGVHNEQFF.

V gene TRBV25-1 combines with J gene TRBJ2-3; D is possibly TRBD2 (5 bases). With 4 bases removed from V and 4 bases from J, the gap between germline ends came to 15 bases. The CDR3 sequence is 15 residues long. The germline gives CDR1 MGHDK, CDR2 SYGVNS. Here the CDR3 DNA reads TGTGCCAGCAGTGGGTACGGGATCCGGGCAGATACGCAGTATTTT. Translating gives CASSGYGIRADTQYF.

The CDR3 loop reads CASSLTALGVNTEAFF. The CDR3 DNA reads TGCGCCAGCAGCTTGACGGCTCTAGGGGTGAACACTGAAGCTTTCTTT. The J gene is TRBJ1-1, the V gene TRBV5-1; the D gene is possibly TRBD1 (5 bases). The CDR3 extends over 16 amino acids. The germline gives CDR1 SGHRS, CDR2 YFSETQ. Between the trimmed V and J ends, which lost 1 base and 0 bases, there was a span of 13 bases.

The V and J genes are TRBV3-1 (or the pseudogene TRBV3-2) and TRBJ1-3; D call uncertain. Between the trimmed V and J ends, which lost 4 bases and 0 bases, there was a span of 7 bases. This CDR3 comprises 14 residues. The germline gives CDR1 LGHDT, CDR2 YNNKEL (reference sequence). The CDR3 coding sequence is TGTGCCAGCAGCCCTAGCGACTCTGGAAACACCATATATTTT. It translates to CASSPSDSGNTIYF.

The CDR3 spells CASSLPGLTSQPQHF. As DNA, the CDR3 is TGTGCCAGTAGTTTACCGGGACTTACGAGTCAGCCCCAGCATTTT. This chain joins TRBV19 and TRBJ1-5, with D maybe TRBD1 (5 bases). The CDR3 totals 15 residues. V lost 5 bases, J lost 6 bases, and 17 bases lay in between. Germline CDR1 LNHDA, CDR2 SQIVND (reference sequence).

The chain uses TRBV9 and TRBJ2-2; weak D call: TRBD2 (5 bases). V was shortened by 1 base and J by 3 bases, with 16 bases between the two germline ends. The CDR3 spans 17 residues. Germline V gene sequence: CDR1 SGDLS, CDR2 YYNGEE. Written as DNA, the CDR3 is TGTGCCAGCAGCGTACCGTCGAGCGGCACAGACACCGGGGAGCTGTTTTTT. It translates to CASSVPSSGTDTGELFF.

This rearrangement joins TRBV7-9 to TRBJ2-7, with D maybe TRBD2 (6 bases). Deletions cut 2 bases from V and 6 bases from J, with 17 bases between. The CDR3 covers 15 residues. Germline lookup yields CDR1 SEHNR and CDR2 FQNEAQ (reference sequence). Here the CDR3 reads CASSLFVRGTSEQYF. CDR3 nucleotide sequence: TGTGCCAGCAGCTTATTTGTGCGGGGAACATCCGAGCAGTACTTC.

This chain links TRBV5-1 with TRBJ2-1; a weak D match, TRBD2 (6 bases). The CDR3 runs to 16 residues. Trimming pared 2 bases from V and 5 bases from J, leaving 17 bases between. Germline assignment: CDR1 SGHRS and CDR2 YFSETQ. DNA for the CDR3: TGCGCCAGCAGCTTTCAGACGGGGGAACCAAACAATGAGCAGTTCTTC. Its translation: CASSFQTGEPNNEQFF. Looking up the rest from reference TRBV5-1 and TRBJ2-1 gives the full variable domain: KAGVTQTPRYLIKTRGQQVTLSCSPISGHRSVSWYQQTPGQGLQFLFEYFSETQRNKGNFPGRFSGRQFSNSRSEMNVSTLELGDSALYLCASSFQTGEPNNEQFFGPGTRLTVL.

The V gene is TRBV7-3, the J gene TRBJ2-3, with D possibly matching TRBD1 (6 bases). V was cut by 1 base and J by 0 bases, with 8 bases left in between. The CDR3 covers 15 residues. CDR1 is SGHTA and CDR2 is FQGTGA in the germline V gene. This chain's CDR3 is CASSLRGGSTDTQYF. The CDR3 bases are TGTGCCAGCAGCTTAAGAGGGGGAAGCACAGATACGCAGTATTTT.

As to this clone: Just one base apart from a much larger clone, this may be a read error. The same CDR3 is also encoded by other DNA sequences in this sample. The rearrangement uses TRBV6-4 and TRBJ2-6, with D maybe TRBD1 (5 bases). V gave up 3 bases and J gave up 0 bases, with 6 bases separating them. The CDR3 is 15 amino acids. In germline, CDR1 is MRHNA, CDR2 SNTAGT. This CDR3 reads CASSEDSSGANVLTF. CDR3 nucleotides: TGTGCCAGCAGTGAAGACAGCTCTGGGGCCAACGTCCTGACTTTC.

This clone was detected once. The CDR3 protein is CASRGPRQGGYTF. CDR3 DNA sequence: TGTGCCAGCAGAGGACCGCGTCAGGGCGGCTACACCTTC. V is TRBV6-5 and J is TRBJ1-2; D may be TRBD1 (5 bases). The V end lost 6 bases, the J end lost 8 bases, and 16 bases lay between the germline ends. Germline assignment: CDR1 MNHEY and CDR2 SVGAGI. The CDR3 sequence is 13 residues long.

The genes are TRBV11-2 and TRBJ2-3; possibly TRBD1 for D (6 bases). The germline CDR1 and CDR2 sequences are SGHAT and FQNNGV. The CDR3 is 15 amino acids. With 4 bases removed from V and 5 bases from J, the gap between germline ends came to 16 bases. The CDR3 loop reads CASSSQTGAGDTQYF. The CDR3, as DNA: TGTGCCAGCAGCTCGCAGACAGGCGCGGGAGATACGCAGTATTTT.

V is TRBV28 and J is TRBJ2-3, with 14 bases fitting TRBD2. The CDR3 spans 18 residues. Per germline, CDR1 MDHEN and CDR2 SYDVKM. The V and J ends lost 5 bases and 5 bases, in that order; junction bases with no gene match: 12. CDR3 nucleotides: TGTGCCAGCAGTGCTCCGGGACTAGCGGGAGTGGGTCGAGATACGCAGTATTTT. Amino acids: CASSAPGLAGVGRDTQYF.

The chain joins TRBV9 to TRBJ2-7, with TRBD2 matching 13 bases. The CDR3 runs to 15 residues. The V and J ends lost 4 bases and 4 bases, in that order; junction bases with no gene match: 5. Looked up from germline, CDR1 is SGDLS and CDR2 is YYNGEE. CDR3 coding DNA: TGTGCCAGCAGCTTTCGGACTAGCGGGAGATACGAGCAGTACTTC. This codes for CASSFRTSGRYEQYF. The variable domain in full, completed from reference TRBV9 and TRBJ2-7, reads DSGVTQTPKHLITATGQRVTLRCSPRSGDLSVYWYQQSLDQGLQFLIQYYNGEERAKGNILERFSAQQFPDLHSELNLSSLELGDSALYFCASSFRTSGRYEQYFGPGTRLTVT.

This clone was observed a handful of times. The rearrangement joins TRBV7-2 to TRBJ2-3; TRBD2 aligns across 8 bases. The germline gives CDR1 SGHTA, CDR2 FQGNSA. There are 18 residues in the CDR3. The trim removed 1 base at V and 0 bases at J, leaving 9 bases unmatched. The chain's CDR3 is CASSLELAGLLSTDTQYF. The CDR3 region has the DNA TGTGCCAGCAGCTTAGAGTTAGCGGGACTTTTGAGCACAGATACGCAGTATTTT.

CDR3 residues: CASSPVGPGDNEQFF. For the CDR3, the DNA is TGTGCCAGCTCACCAGTGGGTCCGGGGGACAATGAGCAGTTCTTC. J is TRBJ2-1 and V is TRBV18, with D tentatively TRBD2 (6 bases). Germline CDR1 KGHSH, CDR2 LQKENI. This CDR3 region has 15 residues. Trimming left V 2 bases short and J 5 bases short, with 13 bases between. Drawing the rest from reference TRBV18 and TRBJ2-1, the complete variable domain is NAGVMQNPRHLVRRRGQEARLRCSPMKGHSHVYWYRQLPEEGLKFMVYLQKENIIDESGMPKERFSAEFPKEGPSILRIQQVVRGDSAAYFCASSPVGPGDNEQFFGPGTRLTVL.

Note on this clone: The sample has other DNA sequences that encode this CDR3 too. The chain joins TRBV5-1 to TRBJ1-1; TRBD1 agrees at 7 bases. Germline V lookup: CDR1 SGHRS, CDR2 YFSETQ. The CDR3 length is 13 residues. The junction had 1 base not matched to a gene; V was cut back by 4 bases and J by 1 base. In DNA form, the CDR3 reads TGCGCCAGCAGCCAGGGGGGGAACACTGAAGCTTTCTTT. Encoded protein: CASSQGGNTEAFF. Combining the CDR3 with reference TRBV5-1 and TRBJ1-1 gives the whole variable domain KAGVTQTPRYLIKTRGQQVTLSCSPISGHRSVSWYQQTPGQGLQFLFEYFSETQRNKGNFPGRFSGRQFSNSRSEMNVSTLELGDSALYLCASSQGGNTEAFFGQGTRLTVV.

This clone was counted a single time. The V gene is TRBV3-1 (or the pseudogene TRBV3-2), the J gene TRBJ2-1; 12 bases line up with TRBD2. Germline V CDR1 and CDR2: LGHDT, YNNKEL (reference sequence). With 4 bases clipped from V and 8 bases from J, the junction kept 12 bases outside the gene matches. The CDR3 totals 17 residues. The CDR3: CASSPRKTSGGLHEQFF. CDR3 DNA sequence: TGTGCCAGCAGCCCGAGAAAAACTAGCGGGGGGCTGCATGAGCAGTTCTTC.

The chain is built from TRBV4-1 and TRBJ2-5; 8 bases fit TRBD1. The CDR3 spans 15 residues. The V gene's germline CDR1 is MGHRA and CDR2 YSYEKL. V lost 2 bases, J lost 5 bases, and 7 bases stayed unmatched. The CDR3 nucleotides read TGCGCCAGCAGCCAACGGGGACAGGAGGTGGAGACCCAGTACTTC. This encodes CASSQRGQEVETQYF.

In regard to this clone: Other DNA variants within this sample encode the same CDR3. The chain joins TRBV5-4 to TRBJ2-7, with D hard to call. V dropped 0 bases and J dropped 3 bases, with 4 bases sitting between them. Germline V gene lookup returns CDR1 SGHNT and CDR2 YYREEE (reference sequence). The CDR3 contains 12 residues. The CDR3 DNA sequence: TGTGCCAGCAGCTTGGGAGGCTACGAGCAGTACTTC. Its protein product is CASSLGGYEQYF. Full variable domain (outside the CDR3, taken from reference TRBV5-4 and TRBJ2-7): ETGVTQSPTHLIKTRGQQVTLRCSSQSGHNTVSWYQQALGQGPQFIFQYYREEENGRGNFPPRFSGLQFPNYSSELNVNALELDDSALYLCASSLGGYEQYFGPGTRLTVT.